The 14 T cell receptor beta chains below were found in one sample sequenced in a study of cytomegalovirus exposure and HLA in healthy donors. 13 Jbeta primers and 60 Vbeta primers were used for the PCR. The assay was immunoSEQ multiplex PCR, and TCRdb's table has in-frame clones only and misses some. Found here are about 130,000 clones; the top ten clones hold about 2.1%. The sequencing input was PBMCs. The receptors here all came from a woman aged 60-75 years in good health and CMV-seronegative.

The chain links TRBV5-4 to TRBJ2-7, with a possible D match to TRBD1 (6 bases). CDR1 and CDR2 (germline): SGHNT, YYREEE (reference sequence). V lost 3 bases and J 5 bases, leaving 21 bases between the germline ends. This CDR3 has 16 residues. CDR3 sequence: CASSSYRAARVNEQYF. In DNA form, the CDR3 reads TGTGCCAGCAGCTCTTACAGGGCGGCCCGGGTGAACGAGCAGTACTTC.

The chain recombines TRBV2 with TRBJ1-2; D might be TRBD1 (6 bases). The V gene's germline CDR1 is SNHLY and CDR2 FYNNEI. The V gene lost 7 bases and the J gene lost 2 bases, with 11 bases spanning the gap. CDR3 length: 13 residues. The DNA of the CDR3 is TGTGCCAGCATAGACAGGACAAACTATGGCTACACCTTC. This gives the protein CASIDRTNYGYTF.

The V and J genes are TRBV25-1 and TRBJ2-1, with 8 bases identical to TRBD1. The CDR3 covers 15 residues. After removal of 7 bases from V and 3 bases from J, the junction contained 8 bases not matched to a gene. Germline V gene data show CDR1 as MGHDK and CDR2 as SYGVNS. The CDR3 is CASTPAGGNYNEQFF. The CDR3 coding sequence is TGTGCCAGCACCCCCGCAGGGGGCAACTACAATGAGCAGTTCTTC.

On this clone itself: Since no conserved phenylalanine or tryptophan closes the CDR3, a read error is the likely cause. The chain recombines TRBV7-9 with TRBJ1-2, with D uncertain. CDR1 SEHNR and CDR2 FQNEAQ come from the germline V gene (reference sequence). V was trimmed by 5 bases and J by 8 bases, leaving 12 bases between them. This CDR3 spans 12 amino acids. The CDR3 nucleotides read TGTGCCAGCAGCATCGGGGTGGAAGGCTACACCTCC. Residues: CASSIGVEGYTS.

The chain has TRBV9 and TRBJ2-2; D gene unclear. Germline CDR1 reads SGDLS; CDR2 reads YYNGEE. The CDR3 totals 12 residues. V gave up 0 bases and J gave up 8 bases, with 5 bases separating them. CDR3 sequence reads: CASSVAVGELFF. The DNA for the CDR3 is TGTGCCAGCAGCGTAGCGGTGGGGGAGCTGTTTTTT.

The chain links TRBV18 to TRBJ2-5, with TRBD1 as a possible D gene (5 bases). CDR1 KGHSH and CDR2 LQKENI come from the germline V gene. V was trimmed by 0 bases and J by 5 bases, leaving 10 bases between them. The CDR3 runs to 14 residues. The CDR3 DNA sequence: TGTGCCAGCTCACCACCGACCAGGGTGGAGACCCAGTACTTC. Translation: CASSPPTRVETQYF.

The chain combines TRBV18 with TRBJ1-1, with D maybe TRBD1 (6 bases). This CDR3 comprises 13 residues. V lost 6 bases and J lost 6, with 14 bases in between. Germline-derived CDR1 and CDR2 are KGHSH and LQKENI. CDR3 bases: TGTGCCAGCTCGCCTACAGGGCAGGCTGAAGCTTTCTTT. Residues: CASSPTGQAEAFF.

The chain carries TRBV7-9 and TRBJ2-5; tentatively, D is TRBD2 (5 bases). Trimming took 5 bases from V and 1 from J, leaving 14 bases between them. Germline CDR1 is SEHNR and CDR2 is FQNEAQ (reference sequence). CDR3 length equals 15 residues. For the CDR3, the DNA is TGTGCCAGCAGCGACATCTTCGGGGTCCAAGAGACCCAGTACTTC. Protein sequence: CASSDIFGVQETQYF.

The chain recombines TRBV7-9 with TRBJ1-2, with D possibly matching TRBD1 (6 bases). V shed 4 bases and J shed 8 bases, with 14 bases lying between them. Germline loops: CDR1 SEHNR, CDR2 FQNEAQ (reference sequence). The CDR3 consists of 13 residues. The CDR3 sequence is CASSSNRVWGYTF. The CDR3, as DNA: TGTGCCAGCAGCTCAAACAGGGTTTGGGGCTACACCTTC.

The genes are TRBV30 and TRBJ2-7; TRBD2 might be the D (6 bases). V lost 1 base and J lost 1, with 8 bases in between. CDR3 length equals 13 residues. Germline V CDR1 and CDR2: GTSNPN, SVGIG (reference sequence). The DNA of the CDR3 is TGTGCCTGGAGTGACGGGAGTTCCTACGAGCAGTACTTC. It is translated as CAWSDGSSYEQYF.

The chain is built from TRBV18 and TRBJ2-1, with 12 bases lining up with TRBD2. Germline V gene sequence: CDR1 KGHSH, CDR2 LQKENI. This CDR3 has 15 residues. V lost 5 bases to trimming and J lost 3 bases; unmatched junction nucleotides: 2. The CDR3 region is CASSRTSGVYNEQFF. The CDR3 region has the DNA TGTGCCAGCTCAAGGACTAGCGGGGTCTACAATGAGCAGTTCTTC.

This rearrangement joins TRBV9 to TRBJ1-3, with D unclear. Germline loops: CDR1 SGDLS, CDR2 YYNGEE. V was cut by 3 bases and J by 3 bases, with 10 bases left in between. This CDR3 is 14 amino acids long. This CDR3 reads CASSAAYSGNTIYF. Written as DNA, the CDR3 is TGTGCCAGCAGCGCCGCATACAGTGGAAACACCATATATTTT. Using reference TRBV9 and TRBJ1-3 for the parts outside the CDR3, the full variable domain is DSGVTQTPKHLITATGQRVTLRCSPRSGDLSVYWYQQSLDQGLQFLIQYYNGEERAKGNILERFSAQQFPDLHSELNLSSLELGDSALYFCASSAAYSGNTIYFGEGSWLTVV.

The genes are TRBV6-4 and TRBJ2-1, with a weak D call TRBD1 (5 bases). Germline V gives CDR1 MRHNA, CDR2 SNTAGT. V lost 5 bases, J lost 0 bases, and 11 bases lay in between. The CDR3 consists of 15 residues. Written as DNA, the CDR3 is TGTGCCAGCAGTCCGACAGTCAGCTCCTACAATGAGCAGTTCTTC. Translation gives CASSPTVSSYNEQFF.

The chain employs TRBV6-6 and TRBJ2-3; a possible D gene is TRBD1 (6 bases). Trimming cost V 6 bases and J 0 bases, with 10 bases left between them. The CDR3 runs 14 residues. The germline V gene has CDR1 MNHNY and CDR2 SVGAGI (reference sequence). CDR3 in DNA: TGTGCCAGCAGCGCTAGGGGGAGCACAGATACGCAGTATTTT. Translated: CASSARGSTDTQYF.